This T cell receptor (beta chain) was profiled in a study of CD8 T cells in Susac syndrome. A single count supports this clonotype. Its matching antigen is unknown. Findings and caveats of the study: In total CD8+ repertoires, 15 to 20 Susac-specific public clones were detected, and CD8+ TEMRA repertoires contained five or six.

Trimming left V 4 bases short and J 8 bases short, with 26 bases between. This CDR3 has 17 residues. Germline-derived CDR1 and CDR2 are MGHRA and YSYEKL. Reverse transcription used roughly 0.5 to 1 ug RNA and random hexamers. An immunoSEQ multiplex PCR generated amplified TCR beta CDR3 products spanning 54 Vbeta and 13 Jbeta. From the immunoSEQ multiplex PCR reads, TCRdb called clonotypes with MiXCR, one entry per CDR3 protein. This table holds about 190,000 distinct CDR3 sequences, approximately 95% found once. The authors carried out high-throughput sequencing of TCR beta. They applied it to CD8+ and CD4+ T cells obtained from blood.

This clonotype was sampled from a human donor with Susac syndrome. V gene TRBV4-1 combines with J gene TRBJ1-1; weak D call: TRBD1 (5 bases). The sequencing sample was made of CD8+ T cells from PBMCs. CDR3 bases: TGCGCCAGCAGCCGAGGAGGGGAGCGGGGCCGGAGGGTGGAAGCTTTCTTT. It encodes CASSRGGERGRRVEAFF.